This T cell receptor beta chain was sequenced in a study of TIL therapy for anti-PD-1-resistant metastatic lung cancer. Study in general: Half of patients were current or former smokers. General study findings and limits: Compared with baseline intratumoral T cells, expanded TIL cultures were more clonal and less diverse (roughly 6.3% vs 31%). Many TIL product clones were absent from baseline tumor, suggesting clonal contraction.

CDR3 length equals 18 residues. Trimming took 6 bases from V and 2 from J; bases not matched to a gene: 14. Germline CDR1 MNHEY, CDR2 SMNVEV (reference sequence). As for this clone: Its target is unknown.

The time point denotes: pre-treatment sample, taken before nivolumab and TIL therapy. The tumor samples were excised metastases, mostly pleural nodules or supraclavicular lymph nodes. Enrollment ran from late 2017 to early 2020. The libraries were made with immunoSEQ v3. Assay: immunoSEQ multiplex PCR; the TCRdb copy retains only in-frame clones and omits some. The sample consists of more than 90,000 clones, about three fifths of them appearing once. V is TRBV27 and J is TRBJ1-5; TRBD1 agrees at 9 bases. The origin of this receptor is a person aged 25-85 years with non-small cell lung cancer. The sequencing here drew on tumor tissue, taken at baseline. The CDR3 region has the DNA TGTGCCAGCAGCGTTTATGGTTTGGACAGGGGTGGCAATCAGCCCCAGCATTTT. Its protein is CASSVYGLDRGGNQPQHF.